This T cell receptor (beta chain) was identified in a study of cytomegalovirus exposure and HLA in healthy donors. Findings and limits, study-wide: Another analysis was done later, and it associated more than 15,000 TCR beta sequences with HLA alleles at 0.05 false discovery rate. Earlier analysis yielded a pattern in which most TCR beta V segments were productive about 90% or about 30% of the time. A later analysis linked a missense DCLRE1C variant to TCR beta V- and J-gene trimming.

The primer mix had 60 Vbeta and 13 Jbeta primers. The data were produced by immunoSEQ multiplex PCR, yet TCRdb's version contains in-frame clones alone and is incomplete. The sample lists 35,000 to 55,000 clones; approximately 77% were seen once. CDR3 length: 14 amino acids. The V gene lost 0 bases and the J gene lost 0 bases, with 9 bases spanning the gap. Germline loops: CDR1 GTSNPN, CDR2 SVGIG (reference sequence). In the case of this clone: The antigen is undetermined.

Sequencing was performed on PBMCs. The receptor was derived from a man aged 25-40 years in good health and CMV-seronegative. The chain carries TRBV30 and TRBJ2-7, with D maybe TRBD2 (6 bases). The CDR3 reads CAWSVRGISYEQYF. The CDR3 nucleotides are TGTGCCTGGAGTGTACGCGGGATCTCCTACGAGCAGTACTTC. Complete variable domain (other parts from reference TRBV30 and TRBJ2-7): SQTIHQWPATLVQPVGSPLSLECTVEGTSNPNLYWYRQAAGRGLQLLFYSVGIGQISSEVPQNLSASRPQDRQFILSSKKLLLSDSGFYLCAWSVRGISYEQYFGPGTRLTVT.